This entry lists 4 T cell receptor beta chains sequenced from one sample in a study of cytomegalovirus exposure and HLA in healthy donors. The PCR was carried out with 60 Vbeta primers and 13 Jbeta primers. TCRdb keeps only in-frame clones here, not all; method: immunoSEQ multiplex PCR. Of about 130,000 clones in the sample, approximately 85% were seen once. Sequenced sample: PBMCs. The receptors here all came from a male donor in good health and CMV-seropositive.

The chain is built from TRBV23-1 and TRBJ2-7; D call uncertain. TRBV23-1 has ORF status, its function being uncertain. The V end was cut by 6 bases, the J end by 4 bases, with 4 bases between. The CDR3 covers 10 residues. The DNA for the CDR3 is TGCGCCAGCAGAACTTACGAGCAGTACTTC. Translation gives CASRTYEQYF.

The rearrangement uses TRBV21-1 and TRBJ2-1; the tabulated D call, TRBD1, remains unverified against the DNA. TRBV21-1 has pseudogene status. This CDR3 region has 13 residues. CDR3 sequence reads: CASSKGQEDEQFF. CDR3 in DNA: TGTGCCAGCAGCAAAGGACAGGAGGATGAGCAGTTCTTC.

The genes are TRBV5-8 and TRBJ2-7; no clear D gene. This CDR3 contains 12 residues. V gave up 3 bases and J gave up 3 bases, with 7 bases separating them. CDR1 is SGHTS, CDR2 YDEGEE, per germline. Written as DNA, the CDR3 is TGTGCCAGCAGCTACGACTTCTACGAGCAGTACTTC. It specifies CASSYDFYEQYF. Filled out from reference TRBV5-8 and TRBJ2-7, the complete variable domain reads EAGVTQSPTHLIKTRGQQATLRCSPISGHTSVYWYQQALGLGLQFLLWYDEGEERNRGNFPPRFSGRQFPNYSSELNVNALELEDSALYLCASSYDFYEQYFGPGTRLTVT.

This sequence joins TRBV6-1 and TRBJ1-3; D possibly corresponds to TRBD1 (6 bases). V shed 5 bases and J shed 4 bases, with 12 bases lying between them. CDR3 length: 14 amino acids. Germline CDR1 MNHNS, CDR2 SASEGT. CDR3 sequence: CASSTGTKGNTIYF. Written as DNA, the CDR3 is TGTGCCAGCAGTACCGGGACAAAGGGAAACACCATATATTTT.